Below, one T cell receptor (beta chain) is given with its context. After removal of 6 bases from V and 6 bases from J, the junction contained 7 bases not matched to a gene. CDR1 MNHNS and CDR2 SASEGT come from the germline V gene. The CDR3 covers 13 residues. This sample's TCRbeta library carried unique molecular identifier barcodes. TCRdb independently ran MiXCR on the PCR reads; one entry per CDR3 protein. The table shows 400,000 to 500,000 distinct CDR3 sequences, with around 9.9% occurring only once. These data are taken from a study of T-cell reconstitution after alpha-beta-depleted transplantation in children.

This sequence originates from a human donor who donated a stem cell graft to a child with acute myeloid leukemia. The chain employs TRBV6-1 and TRBJ1-2; TRBD1 agrees at 7 bases. The sequencing used PBMCs from the stem cell graft donor, collected from the stem cell graft. CDR3 nucleotides: TGTGCCAGCAGCGTACAGGGGTTACATGGCTACACCTTC. Translated: CASSVQGLHGYTF.